This section outlines one T cell receptor (beta chain) sequence together with its context. Its specificity is unknown. The entry originates in a study of OX40 agonist ivuxolimab in advanced cancers. Prior autoimmune disease or systemic immunosuppression barred patients. Repertoires were generated with immunoSEQ multiplex PCR, while TCRdb's copy carries only in-frame clones and drops some. The data contain more than 70,000 clones, more than 80% of them singletons. V was pared by 2 bases and J by 2 bases, with 13 bases between. CDR1 SGDLS and CDR2 YYNGEE come from the germline V gene. The CDR3 has 15 residues. Study conclusions and caveats: CD4+ and CD8+ T cells in blood underwent clonal expansion by week 6 at 0.1 to 3.0 mg/kg.

The source is an adult with an advanced solid tumor such as melanoma, head and neck, liver or kidney cancer. The sample was CD4+ or CD8+ T cells sorted from blood, taken in a trial of the OX40 agonist ivuxolimab. This rearrangement joins TRBV9 to TRBJ1-1; no firm D call. The CDR3 is CASSVGQTINTEAFF. CDR3 sequence (DNA): TGTGCCAGCAGCGTCGGCCAGACCATAAACACTGAAGCTTTCTTT.